A selection of T cell receptor beta chains follows, all from one sample in a study of CD8 T cells in ankylosing spondylitis. TCRdb re-called the 5' RACE reads with MiXCR, one entry per CDR3 protein. Of 200,000 to 250,000 distinct CDR3 sequences in the sample, about 17% were seen once. The sequenced sample consisted of blood, either unsorted or a sorted T cell fraction (not recorded which). The receptors were gathered from a male donor with ankylosing spondylitis. Each CDR3 is given with its conserved first and last residue. The D gene is left open where the match is weak. Clone size, where shown, is once, few, many, or a class for clones that have expanded.

j_call	d_call	clone_size	v_call	cdr3_nt	cdr3_aa
TRBJ2-7	.	few	TRBV14	TGTGCCAGCAGCCAAGATGAGGTTGACGAGCAGTACTTC	CASSQDEVDEQYF
TRBJ2-3	.	.	TRBV27	TGTGCCAGCAGCTCCCTCGGGGGCACAGATACGCAGTATTTT	CASSSLGGTDTQYF
TRBJ2-7	.	.	TRBV6-2/TRBV6-3	TGTGCCAGCAACGACGGGGCACCCTACGAGCAGTACTTC	CASNDGAPYEQYF
TRBJ1-2	.	few	TRBV19	TGTGCCAGTAGTACCCCGGACGGGATCTCCTATGGCTACACCTTC	CASSTPDGISYGYTF
TRBJ2-1	TRBD1	.	TRBV27	TGTGCCAGCAGTTTGTCCGGGACAGAGTATCCCAATGAGCAGTTCTTC	CASSLSGTEYPNEQFF
TRBJ1-6	TRBD1	few	TRBV5-1	TGCGCCAGCAGCTATGACAGGGAGAATTCACCCCTCCACTTT	CASSYDRENSPLHF
TRBJ2-5	TRBD2	once	TRBV12-3/TRBV12-4	TGTGCCAGCAGTTTAGGGACTAGCGTACAAGAGACCCAGTACTTC	CASSLGTSVQETQYF
TRBJ2-7	TRBD1	few	TRBV3-1	TGTGCCAGCAGCGACGGGACAGCCGACTCCTACGAGCAGTACTTC	CASSDGTADSYEQYF
TRBJ1-1	.	.	TRBV4-1	TGCGCCAGCAGACAGATTATGAACACTGAAGCTTTCTTT	CASRQIMNTEAFF
TRBJ1-5	.	many	TRBV7-8	TGTGCCAGCAGCTTAGCGGGTGGCCGATCTCAGCCCCAGCATTTT	CASSLAGGRSQPQHF